This record concerns one TCR beta chain sequence. This clonotype was detected ten times or more. No cognate antigen has been identified for it. Base qualities were left out, and no much larger clone turns up one base away. This entry is derived from a study of T cells after yellow fever vaccination (dated by TCRdb to between 2019 and 2020). Context from the whole study: The SMART-Seq v4 Ultra Low Input RNA kit was used to prepare libraries from fractions with low cell numbers. Blood was drawn at multiple timepoints before and after primary and secondary immunization, with bulk PBMC replicates and cell subsets isolated. The cohort comprised two healthy male donors, one aged 18 to 29 and one aged 30 to 40 years. Bulk TCR alpha and beta repertoires were sequenced longitudinally to track T-cell clones before and after primary and booster YFV17D yellow fever vaccination. Study-wide conclusions, independent of this receptor: A small share of clonotypes occurred in both CD4 and CD8 compartments, likely arising from convergent recombination. Because abundant contaminating clonotypes from the bulk population could be contained in FACS-sorted repertoires, computational filtering was required. The study included only two donors, which limits how far the findings can be generalized. Compared with the primary T-cell response, the secondary T-cell response was weaker but faster, peaking on day 5 rather than day 15. After the booster, most of the clones that had expanded following primary vaccination were detected again (96% of CD4 and around nine tenths of CD8), which suggests that memory was broadly maintained.

TCRdb lists the instrument as Illumina NovaSeq 6000. Synthesis of TCR cDNA relied on 5'RACE template switching, a step that introduced a universal primer site along with unique molecular identifiers. Priming of cDNA synthesis was performed from both the TCR alpha and TCR beta constant segments. Two PCR steps were used to amplify libraries, with sample barcodes and sequencing adapters being added in the second step. Libraries were sequenced on Illumina HiSeq 2500 (2x100 bp) or NovaSeq (2x150 bp). The authors' pipeline ran thus. Demultiplexing of reads and collapsing into UMI consensus sequences were performed with MIGEC, and V(D)J alignment was carried out with MiXCR. Vaccine-responding clonotypes were defined with edgeR using replicate PBMC samples, requiring FDR below 0.01 and a log2 fold change above 5 up to day 15. Each bulk clonotype was labeled CD4 or CD8 based on which sequenced repertoire, CD4 or CD8, contained the clonotype at higher abundance. Through fastp at Q25 and MiXCR, TCRdb rebuilt clones from the public reads, retaining in-frame beta chains. Rows are combined by CDR3 protein, so each entry shows the most common genes and DNA. For this entry, the V and J calls and clone size follow TCRdb and not the study's own pipeline. This sample lists some 300,000 distinct CDR3 sequences; less than 4.5% were detected once. Around 20% of the sample belongs to the ten largest clones.

The CDR3, cysteine through phenylalanine, is 16 amino acids long. Solely the CDR3 DNA is kept, with 48 bases framed from the first base. V sheds 7 bases and J sheds 4 bases, leaving 21 bases between their ends. The germline V gene supplies CDR1 MDHEN and CDR2 SYDVKM. This specimen's treatment or condition label, interpreted: live attenuated yellow fever vaccine strain. Two biological replicates of bulk PBMCs were collected at each blood-draw timepoint. PBMCs were isolated from peripheral blood using a standard Ficoll-Paque protocol. TriZol was used to extract RNA from bulk PBMCs, CD4 and CD8 fractions, and dextramer-positive and dextramer-negative fractions.

This receptor was identified in a man aged 18-30 years who received the YFV17D yellow fever vaccine. The chain links TRBV28 with TRBJ2-3; tentative D gene TRBD2, with 6 bases matching. The sequenced sample was PBMCs, obtained on the day of the yellow fever booster vaccination. The DNA sequence follows: TGTGCCAGCACCCGGTCCGGACTATTCGGGGCAGATACGCAGTATTTT. Its protein product is CASTRSGLFGADTQYF.